The 12 T cell receptor beta chains in this list originate from one sample, sequenced in a study of T cell responses to AZD1222 COVID-19 vaccine. TCRdb keeps only in-frame clones here, not all; method: immunoSEQ multiplex PCR. The table records around 120,000 clones, just under 90% of them present only once. This specimen consisted of peripheral blood, obtained on day 0 of AZD1222 vaccination. The receptors come from an adult in good health.

The genes are TRBV6-2 or TRBV6-3 and TRBJ1-4; 7 bases match TRBD1. The V and J ends lost 6 bases and 11 bases, in that order; junction bases with no gene match: 12. The CDR3 is made up of 14 amino acids. Germline CDR1 MNHEY, CDR2 SVGEGT. The CDR3 DNA is TGTGCCAGCAGCGGTAAGGGACAGAGTAACAAACTGTTTTTT. Protein sequence: CASSGKGQSNKLFF.

With regard to this clone: Without the conserved terminal phenylalanine or tryptophan, this CDR3 likely stems from a read error. The DNA is left out, because the CDR3 cannot be placed on it with certainty; the CDR3 is given as TCRdb lists it. This sequence joins TRBV12-3 or TRBV12-4 and TRBJ1-2. The CDR3 extends over 11 residues, inclusive of both ends. CDR3 amino acids: CASSSGQAPGI.

The chain combines TRBV5-1 with TRBJ2-1; 9 nucleotides align to TRBD1. The germline V gene encodes CDR1 SGHRS and CDR2 YFSETQ. V shed 0 bases, J shed 9 bases, and the junction held 10 bases outside the gene matches. There are 16 residues in the CDR3. This chain's CDR3 is CASSLAGTGSVGEQFF. In DNA form, the CDR3 reads TGCGCCAGCAGCTTGGCGGGGACAGGGTCCGTAGGTGAGCAGTTCTTC.

The CDR3 region has the DNA TGTGCCTGTCTGGGGGTGAGGGACACCGGGGAGCTGTTTTTT. Protein product: CACLGVRDTGELFF. The chain joins TRBV19 to TRBJ2-2, with D perhaps matching TRBD1 or TRBD2 (5 bases each). The CDR3 consists of 14 residues. Germline CDR1 LNHDA, CDR2 SQIVND (reference sequence). V was cut by 11 bases and J by 3 bases, with 16 bases left in between.

This chain links TRBV5-6 with TRBJ2-3; a weak D match, TRBD2 (6 bases). The CDR3 totals 15 residues. Looked up from germline, CDR1 is SGHDT and CDR2 is YYEEEE. V lost 4 bases and J lost 2, with 14 bases in between. The CDR3 DNA reads as TGTGCCAGCAGCAGCGACTTAGCGGACACAGATACGCAGTATTTT. It translates to CASSSDLADTDTQYF. Full variable domain (rest looked up from reference TRBV5-6 and TRBJ2-3): DAGVTQSPTHLIKTRGQQVTLRCSPKSGHDTVSWYQQALGQGPQFIFQYYEEEERQRGNFPDRFSGHQFPNYSSELNVNALLLGDSALYLCASSSDLADTDTQYFGPGTRLTVL.

In this sample, this clone turned up once. The chain combines TRBV28 with TRBJ1-2, with no clear D. The CDR3 sequence is 13 residues long. CDR1 and CDR2 from the germline V gene are MDHEN and SYDVKM. V lost 5 bases to trimming and J lost 2 bases, with 9 bases between them. As DNA, the CDR3 is TGTGCCAGCAGTCCCCAAGAAAACTATGGCTACACCTTC. Protein product: CASSPQENYGYTF.

The rearrangement uses TRBV19 and TRBJ1-5, with D maybe TRBD1 (5 bases). This CDR3 spans 13 amino acids. V shed 1 base and J shed 9 bases, with 10 bases lying between them. Per the germline V gene, CDR1 is LNHDA and CDR2 is SQIVND (reference sequence). The DNA of the CDR3 is TGTGCCAGTAGTATAGTTTCAGGGAGGCCCCAGCATTTT. The encoded protein is CASSIVSGRPQHF.

The gene calls are TRBV7-6 and TRBJ2-7, with unresolved D. From germline, CDR1 is SGHVS and CDR2 FNYEAQ. The CDR3 is 13 amino acids. V was clipped by 5 bases and J by 4 bases, with 12 bases between them. The CDR3 DNA is TGTGCCAGCAGCGGCCGTCGTACGTACGAGCAGTACTTC. It translates to CASSGRRTYEQYF.

V is TRBV5-4 and J is TRBJ1-2; TRBD1 might be the D (6 bases). The germline V gene encodes CDR1 SGHNT and CDR2 YYREEE (reference sequence). Trimming removed 0 bases at V and 2 bases at J, with 8 bases between. This CDR3 is 14 amino acids long. Written as DNA, the CDR3 is TGTGCCAGCAGCTTGGACAGGGCCAACTATGGCTACACCTTC. It yields the protein CASSLDRANYGYTF. Full variable domain (rest looked up from reference TRBV5-4 and TRBJ1-2): ETGVTQSPTHLIKTRGQQVTLRCSSQSGHNTVSWYQQALGQGPQFIFQYYREEENGRGNFPPRFSGLQFPNYSSELNVNALELDDSALYLCASSLDRANYGYTFGSGTRLTVV.

The V and J genes are TRBV29-1 and TRBJ2-1; the match to TRBD2 covers 9 bases. Germline CDR1 SQVTM, CDR2 ANQGSEA. V shed 5 bases, J shed 6 bases, and the junction held 8 bases outside the gene matches. This CDR3 contains 14 residues. This CDR3 reads CSVRLAGYLNEQFF. The CDR3 DNA follows: TGCAGCGTTCGGCTAGCGGGATACCTCAATGAGCAGTTCTTC.

CDR3 protein: CASSLLAGTETQYF. The CDR3 DNA reads TGTGCCAGCAGCTTACTAGCGGGTACAGAGACCCAGTACTTC. The chain uses TRBV7-8 and TRBJ2-5, with 8 bases aligning to TRBD2. CDR1 is SGHVS and CDR2 is FQNEAQ in the germline V gene. V was clipped by 2 bases and J by 4 bases; unmatched bases: 3. The CDR3 has 14 residues.

The chain employs TRBV28 and TRBJ1-2; TRBD1 aligns across 8 bases. V dropped 5 bases and J dropped 4; count of bases not matched to a gene: 3. This CDR3 is built from 13 residues. Per the germline V gene, CDR1 is MDHEN and CDR2 is SYDVKM. CDR3 sequence reads: CASSLDRGYGYTF. DNA for the CDR3: TGTGCCAGCAGTCTCGACAGGGGCTATGGCTACACCTTC.